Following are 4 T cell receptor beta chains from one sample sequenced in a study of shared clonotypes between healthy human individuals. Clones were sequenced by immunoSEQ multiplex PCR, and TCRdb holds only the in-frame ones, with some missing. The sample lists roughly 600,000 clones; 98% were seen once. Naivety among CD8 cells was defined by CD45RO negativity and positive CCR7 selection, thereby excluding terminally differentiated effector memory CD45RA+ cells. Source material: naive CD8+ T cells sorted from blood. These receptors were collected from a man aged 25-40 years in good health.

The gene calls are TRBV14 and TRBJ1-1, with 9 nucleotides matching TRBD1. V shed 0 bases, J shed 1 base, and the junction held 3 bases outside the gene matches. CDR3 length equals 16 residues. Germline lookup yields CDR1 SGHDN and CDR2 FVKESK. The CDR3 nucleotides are TGTGCCAGCAGCCAAGAGGGACAGGGCCCGAACACTGAAGCTTTCTTT. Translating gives CASSQEGQGPNTEAFF.

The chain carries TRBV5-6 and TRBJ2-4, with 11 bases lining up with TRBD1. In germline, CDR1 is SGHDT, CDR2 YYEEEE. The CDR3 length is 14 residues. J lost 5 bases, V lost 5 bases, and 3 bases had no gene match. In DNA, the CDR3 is TGTGCCAGCAGTTGGGGACAGGGGGAAAACATTCAGTACTTC. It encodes CASSWGQGENIQYF.

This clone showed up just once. In DNA, the CDR3 is TGTGCCAGCAGCCCCCAGGACAGGGAAGGCAATGAGCAGTTCTTC. It translates to CASSPQDREGNEQFF. The rearrangement links TRBV14 to TRBJ2-1; 8 bases fit TRBD1. The CDR3 loop spans 15 amino acids. The trim removed 4 bases at V and 6 bases at J, leaving 8 bases unmatched. Germline lookup yields CDR1 SGHDN and CDR2 FVKESK.

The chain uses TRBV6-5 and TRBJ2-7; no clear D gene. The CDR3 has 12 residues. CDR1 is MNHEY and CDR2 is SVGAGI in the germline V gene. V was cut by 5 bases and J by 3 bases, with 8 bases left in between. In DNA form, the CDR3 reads TGTGCCAGCAGTCCCGGACGCTACGAGCAGTACTTC. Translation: CASSPGRYEQYF.